The T cell receptor (beta chain) under discussion was sequenced for a study of blood T cell repertoires in COVID-19. Trimming cost V 4 bases and J 2 bases; bases outside gene matches: 6. The germline V gene has CDR1 SGHDN and CDR2 FVKESK. This CDR3 is 16 amino acids long. This clone showed up just once. Produced via immunoSEQ multiplex PCR; TCRdb's table is partial and in-frame only. The sample records around 89,000 clones, about 89% being singletons. This receptor was obtained from a man aged 45-65 years with acute or convalescent COVID-19. Sequencing was done on a sample of peripheral blood. The chain has TRBV14 and TRBJ2-3, with TRBD2 matching over 10 bases. CDR3 residues: CASSPLAGGFTDTQYF. The CDR3 DNA is TGTGCCAGCAGCCCATTAGCGGGGGGCTTCACAGATACGCAGTATTTT.